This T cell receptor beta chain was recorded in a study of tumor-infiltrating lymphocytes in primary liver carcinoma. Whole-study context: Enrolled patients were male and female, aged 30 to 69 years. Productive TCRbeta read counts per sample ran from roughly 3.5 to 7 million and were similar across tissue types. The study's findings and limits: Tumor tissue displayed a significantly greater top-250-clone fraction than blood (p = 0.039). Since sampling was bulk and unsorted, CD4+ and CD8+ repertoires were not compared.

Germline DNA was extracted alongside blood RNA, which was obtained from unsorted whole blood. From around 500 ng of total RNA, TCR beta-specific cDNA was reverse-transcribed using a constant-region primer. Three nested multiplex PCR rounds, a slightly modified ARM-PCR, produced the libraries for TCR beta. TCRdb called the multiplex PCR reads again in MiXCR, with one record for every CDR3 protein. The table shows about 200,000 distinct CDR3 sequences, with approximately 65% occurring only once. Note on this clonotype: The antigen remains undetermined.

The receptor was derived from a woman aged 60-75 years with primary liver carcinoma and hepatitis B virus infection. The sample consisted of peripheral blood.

CDR3 in DNA: TGTGCCAGCACCTCCCTCCGCCGACAGGTGGCCTACGAGCAGTACTTC. It encodes CASTSLRRQVAYEQYF. The rearrangement uses TRBV11-2 and TRBJ2-7, with D perhaps matching TRBD1 (6 bases). The V end was cut by 7 bases, the J end by 2 bases, with 21 bases between. Germline V lookup: CDR1 SGHAT, CDR2 FQNNGV. The CDR3 extends over 16 amino acids. Combining the CDR3 with reference TRBV11-2 and TRBJ2-7 gives the whole variable domain EAGVAQSPRYKIIEKRQSVAFWCNPISGHATLYWYQQILGQGPKLLIQFQNNGVVDDSQLPKDRFSAERLKGVDSTLKIQPAKLEDSAVYLCASTSLRRQVAYEQYFGPGTRLTVT.